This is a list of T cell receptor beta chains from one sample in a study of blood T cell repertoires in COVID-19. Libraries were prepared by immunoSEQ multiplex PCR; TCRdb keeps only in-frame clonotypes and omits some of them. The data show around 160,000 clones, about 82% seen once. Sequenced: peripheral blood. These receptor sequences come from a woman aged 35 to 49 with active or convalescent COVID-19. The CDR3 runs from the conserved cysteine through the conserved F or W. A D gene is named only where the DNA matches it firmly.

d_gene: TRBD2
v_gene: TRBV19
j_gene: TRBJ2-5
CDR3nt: TGTGCCAGTAGTACGCGGGTTGGGACTAGCGGGAGATCGGAGACCCAGTACTTC
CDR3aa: CASSTRVGTSGRSETQYF

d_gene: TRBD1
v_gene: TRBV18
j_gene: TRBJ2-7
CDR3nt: TGTGCCAGCTCACCCTATGACAGGGACGAGCAGTACTTC
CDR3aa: CASSPYDRDEQYF

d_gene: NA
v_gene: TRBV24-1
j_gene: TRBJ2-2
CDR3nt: TGTGCCACCAGTGATGAGGGAATAGGGTCCGGGGAGCTGTTTTTT
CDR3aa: CATSDEGIGSGELFF

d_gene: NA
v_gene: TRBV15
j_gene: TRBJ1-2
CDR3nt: TGTGCCACCAGCTTTGGCGGGGTCGGGGATGGCTACACCTTC
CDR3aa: CATSFGGVGDGYTF

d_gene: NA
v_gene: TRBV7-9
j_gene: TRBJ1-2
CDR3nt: TGTGCCAGCAGCTTAGGGTCAGGGTATGACCCTAACTATGGCTACACCTTC
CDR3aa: CASSLGSGYDPNYGYTF

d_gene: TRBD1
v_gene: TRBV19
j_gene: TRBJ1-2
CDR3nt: TGTGCCTCCTCGGGACAGGACAACTATGGCTACACCTTC
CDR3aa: CASSGQDNYGYTF

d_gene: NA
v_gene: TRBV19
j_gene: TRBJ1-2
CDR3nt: TGTGCCAGCAGTACCGGGGGAGCTAACTATGGCTACACCTTC
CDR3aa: CASSTGGANYGYTF

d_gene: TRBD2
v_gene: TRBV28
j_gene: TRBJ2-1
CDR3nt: TGTGCCAGCAGCGAGGGACTAGGGAGATACAATGAGCAGTTCTTC
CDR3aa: CASSEGLGRYNEQFF

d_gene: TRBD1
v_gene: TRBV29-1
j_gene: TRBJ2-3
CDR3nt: TGCAGCGTTGAGGATCCCACAGGGGGCGAAGATACGCAGTATTTT
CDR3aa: CSVEDPTGGEDTQYF

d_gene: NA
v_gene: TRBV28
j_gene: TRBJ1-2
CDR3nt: TGTGCCAGCACCCCCTCCGTCGGGGGCTACACCTTC
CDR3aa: CASTPSVGGYTF